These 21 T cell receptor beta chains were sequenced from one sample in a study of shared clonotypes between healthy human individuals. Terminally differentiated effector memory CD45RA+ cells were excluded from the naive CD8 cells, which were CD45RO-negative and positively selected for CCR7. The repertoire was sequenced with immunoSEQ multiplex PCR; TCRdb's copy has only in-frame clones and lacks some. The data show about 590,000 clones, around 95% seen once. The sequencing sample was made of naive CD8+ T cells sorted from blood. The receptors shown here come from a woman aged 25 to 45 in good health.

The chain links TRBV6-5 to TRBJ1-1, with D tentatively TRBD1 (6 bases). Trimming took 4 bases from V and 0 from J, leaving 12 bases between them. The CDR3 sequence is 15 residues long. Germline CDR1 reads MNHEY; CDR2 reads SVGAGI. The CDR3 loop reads CASSLYTGLNTEAFF. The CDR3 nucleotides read TGTGCCAGCAGTTTATACACAGGGCTGAACACTGAAGCTTTCTTT.

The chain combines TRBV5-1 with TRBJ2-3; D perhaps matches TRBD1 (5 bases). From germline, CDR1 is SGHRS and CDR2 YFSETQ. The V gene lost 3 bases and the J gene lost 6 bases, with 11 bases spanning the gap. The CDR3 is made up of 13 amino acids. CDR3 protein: CASSWGPLDTQYF. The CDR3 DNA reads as TGCGCCAGCAGCTGGGGCCCCTTGGATACGCAGTATTTT.

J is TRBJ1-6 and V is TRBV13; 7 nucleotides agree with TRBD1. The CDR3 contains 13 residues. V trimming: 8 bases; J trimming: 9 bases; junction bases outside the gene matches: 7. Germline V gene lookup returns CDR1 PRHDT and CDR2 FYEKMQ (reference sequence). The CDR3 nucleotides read TGTGCCAGCTCGACAGGGTTGAGTTCACCCCTCCACTTT. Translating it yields CASSTGLSSPLHF.

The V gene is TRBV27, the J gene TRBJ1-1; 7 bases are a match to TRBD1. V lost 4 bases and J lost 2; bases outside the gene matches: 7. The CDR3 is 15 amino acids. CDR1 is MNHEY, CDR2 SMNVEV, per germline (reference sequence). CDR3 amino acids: CASSWLGGPNTEAFF. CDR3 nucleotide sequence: TGTGCCAGCAGTTGGTTAGGGGGCCCTAACACTGAAGCTTTCTTT.

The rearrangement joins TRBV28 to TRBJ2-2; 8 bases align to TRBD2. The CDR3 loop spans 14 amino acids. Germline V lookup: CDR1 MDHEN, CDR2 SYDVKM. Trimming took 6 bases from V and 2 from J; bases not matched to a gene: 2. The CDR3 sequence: CASSRTSNTGELFF. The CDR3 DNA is TGTGCCAGCAGCCGGACTAGCAACACCGGGGAGCTGTTTTTT.

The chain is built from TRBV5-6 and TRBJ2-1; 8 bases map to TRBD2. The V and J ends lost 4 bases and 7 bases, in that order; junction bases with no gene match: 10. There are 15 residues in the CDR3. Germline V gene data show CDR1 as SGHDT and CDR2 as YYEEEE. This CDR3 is CASSRPGTRWNEQFF. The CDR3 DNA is TGTGCCAGCAGCCGTCCAGGGACTAGATGGAATGAGCAGTTCTTC.

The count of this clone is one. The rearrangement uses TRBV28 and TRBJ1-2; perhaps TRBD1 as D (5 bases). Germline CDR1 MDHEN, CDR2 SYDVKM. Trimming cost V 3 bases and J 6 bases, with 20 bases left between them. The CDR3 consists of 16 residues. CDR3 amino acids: CASSFSLGQAFDGYTF. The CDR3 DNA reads TGTGCCAGCAGTTTTAGCCTGGGGCAGGCTTTCGATGGCTACACCTTC.

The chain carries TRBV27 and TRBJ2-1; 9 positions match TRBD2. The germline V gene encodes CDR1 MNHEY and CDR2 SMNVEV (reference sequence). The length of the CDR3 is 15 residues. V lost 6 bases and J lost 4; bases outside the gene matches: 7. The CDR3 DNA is TGTGCCAGCAGATCAATAGCGGGAGCTTACAATGAGCAGTTCTTC. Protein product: CASRSIAGAYNEQFF.

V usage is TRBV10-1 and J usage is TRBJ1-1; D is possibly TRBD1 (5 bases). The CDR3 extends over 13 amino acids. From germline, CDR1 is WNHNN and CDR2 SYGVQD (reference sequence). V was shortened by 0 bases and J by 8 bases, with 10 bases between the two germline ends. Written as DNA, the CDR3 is TGCGCCAGCAGTGAGTCCACAGGAGGAGAAGCTTTCTTT. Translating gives CASSESTGGEAFF.

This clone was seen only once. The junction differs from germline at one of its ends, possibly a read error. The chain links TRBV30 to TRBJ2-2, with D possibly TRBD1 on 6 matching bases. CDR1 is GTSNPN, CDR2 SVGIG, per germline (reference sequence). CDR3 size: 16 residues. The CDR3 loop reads CAWSTGFTEDTRELFF. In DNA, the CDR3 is TGTGCCTGGAGTACAGGGTTCACAGAGGACACCAGGGAGCTGTTTTTT.

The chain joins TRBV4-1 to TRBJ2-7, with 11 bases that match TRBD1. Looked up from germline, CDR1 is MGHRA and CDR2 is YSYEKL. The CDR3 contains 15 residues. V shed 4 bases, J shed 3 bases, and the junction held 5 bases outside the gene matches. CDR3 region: CASSPTDRGLYEQYF. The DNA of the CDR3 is TGCGCCAGCAGCCCGACGGACAGGGGGCTCTACGAGCAGTACTTC.

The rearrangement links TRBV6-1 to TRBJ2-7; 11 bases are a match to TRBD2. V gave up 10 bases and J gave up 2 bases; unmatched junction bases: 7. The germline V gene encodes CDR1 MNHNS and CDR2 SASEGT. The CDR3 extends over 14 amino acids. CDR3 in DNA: TGTGCCATCACCGGGACTAGCGGTACCTACGAGCAGTACTTC. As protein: CAITGTSGTYEQYF.

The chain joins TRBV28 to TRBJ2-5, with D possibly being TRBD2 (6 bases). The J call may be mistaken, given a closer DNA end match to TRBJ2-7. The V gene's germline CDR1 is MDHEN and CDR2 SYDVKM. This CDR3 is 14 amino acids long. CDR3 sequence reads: CASSLAAGNYEQYF. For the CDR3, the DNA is TGTGCCAGCAGTTTAGCCGCGGGAAACTACGAGCAGTACTTC.

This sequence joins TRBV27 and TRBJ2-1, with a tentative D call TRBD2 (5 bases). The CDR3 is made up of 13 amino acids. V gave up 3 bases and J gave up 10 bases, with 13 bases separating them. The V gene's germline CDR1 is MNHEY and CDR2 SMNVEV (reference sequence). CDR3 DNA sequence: TGTGCCAGCAGTTTCTCCACGAGGGAGGAGCAGTTCTTC. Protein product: CASSFSTREEQFF.

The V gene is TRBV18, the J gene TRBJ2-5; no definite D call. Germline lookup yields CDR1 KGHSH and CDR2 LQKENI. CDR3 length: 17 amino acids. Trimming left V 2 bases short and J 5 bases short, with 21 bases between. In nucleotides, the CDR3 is TGTGCCAGCTCACCAGACAAGGGCTTCGTCGGATGGGAGACCCAGTACTTC. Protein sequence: CASSPDKGFVGWETQYF.

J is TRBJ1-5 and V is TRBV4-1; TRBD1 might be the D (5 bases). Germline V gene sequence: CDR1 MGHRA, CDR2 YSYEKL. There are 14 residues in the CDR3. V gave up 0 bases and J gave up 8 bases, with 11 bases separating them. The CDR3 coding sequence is TGCGCCAGCAGCCAAGATTCGCTGGGGGAGCCCCAGCATTTT. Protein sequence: CASSQDSLGEPQHF.

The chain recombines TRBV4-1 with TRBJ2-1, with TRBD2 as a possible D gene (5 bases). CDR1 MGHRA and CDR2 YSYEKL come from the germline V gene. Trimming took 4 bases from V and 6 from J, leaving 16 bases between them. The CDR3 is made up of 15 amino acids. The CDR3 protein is CASSLTGLTGNEQFF. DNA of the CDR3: TGCGCCAGCAGCCTCACGGGGTTAACGGGCAATGAGCAGTTCTTC.

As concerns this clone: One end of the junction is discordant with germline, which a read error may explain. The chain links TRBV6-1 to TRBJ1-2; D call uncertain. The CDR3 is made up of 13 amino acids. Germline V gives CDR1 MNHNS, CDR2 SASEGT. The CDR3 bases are TGTGCCAGCAGTGAACTGCCCTTGGGAGGCTACGCCTTC. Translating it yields CASSELPLGGYAF.

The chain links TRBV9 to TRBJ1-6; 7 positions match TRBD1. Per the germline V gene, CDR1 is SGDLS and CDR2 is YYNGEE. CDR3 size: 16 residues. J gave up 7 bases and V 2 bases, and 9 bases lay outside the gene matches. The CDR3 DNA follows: TGTGCCAGCAGCGTTGGGGAGACAGGGCACAATTCACCCCTCCACTTT. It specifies CASSVGETGHNSPLHF.

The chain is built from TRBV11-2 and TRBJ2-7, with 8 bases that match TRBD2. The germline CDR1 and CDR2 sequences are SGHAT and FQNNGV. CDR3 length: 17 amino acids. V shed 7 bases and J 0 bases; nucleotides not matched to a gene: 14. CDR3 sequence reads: CASTQPTSGPNSYEQYF. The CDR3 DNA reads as TGTGCCAGCACCCAACCCACTAGCGGTCCCAACTCCTACGAGCAGTACTTC.

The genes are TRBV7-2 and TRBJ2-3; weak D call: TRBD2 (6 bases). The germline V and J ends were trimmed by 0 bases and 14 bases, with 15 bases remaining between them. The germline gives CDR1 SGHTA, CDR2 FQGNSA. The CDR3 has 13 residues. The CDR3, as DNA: TGTGCCAGCAGCTTAGCGTTGCGGGGCAACCGGTATTTT. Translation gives CASSLALRGNRYF. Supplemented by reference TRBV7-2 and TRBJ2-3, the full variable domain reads GAGVSQSPSNKVTEKGKDVELRCDPISGHTALYWYRQSLGQGLEFLIYFQGNSAPDKSGLPSDRFSAERTGGSVSTLTIQRTQQEDSAVYLCASSLALRGNRYFGPGTRLTVL.